The 16 T cell receptor beta chains below all came from one sample that was sequenced in a study of T cell responses to AZD1222 COVID-19 vaccine. Assay used: immunoSEQ multiplex PCR; TCRdb lists only in-frame clones, some missing. This table has roughly 160,000 clones, 80% to 95% appearing once. Sequenced here: peripheral blood, sampled on day 0 of AZD1222 vaccination. Receptors were obtained from an adult in good health.

In this sample, this clone turned up once. The J gene is TRBJ2-1, the V gene TRBV19; D possibly corresponds to TRBD2 (5 bases). The CDR3 totals 15 residues. The ends were cut back, 4 bases at V and 7 bases at J, with 17 bases in the middle. Germline V lookup: CDR1 LNHDA, CDR2 SQIVND (reference sequence). The CDR3 here is CASSTSGFLWNEQFF. DNA for the CDR3: TGTGCCAGTAGTACGAGCGGTTTCCTGTGGAATGAGCAGTTCTTC.

V and J are TRBV6-2 or TRBV6-3 and TRBJ2-7, with TRBD2 identical over 12 bases. Germline CDR1 MNHEY, CDR2 SVGEGT. This CDR3 spans 19 amino acids. The J segment lost 3 bases and the V segment lost 1 base, leaving 13 bases of the junction unmatched. The CDR3 DNA reads as TGTGCCAGCAGTTACTTCCTTCGGCTAGCGGGGGGGCGAGACTACGAGCAGTACTTC. This gives the protein CASSYFLRLAGGRDYEQYF.

V is TRBV2 and J is TRBJ2-7; 9 bases line up with TRBD1. The V gene end was trimmed by 4 bases and the J gene end by 3 bases; junction bases not matched to a gene: 4. This CDR3 is 14 amino acids long. Germline V gene data show CDR1 as SNHLY and CDR2 as FYNNEI. CDR3 DNA sequence: TGTGCCAGCAGTGTGGACAGGGGCCTCTACGAGCAGTACTTC. Residues: CASSVDRGLYEQYF.

The V call is TRBV15, the J call TRBJ1-1; TRBD1 might be the D (5 bases). This CDR3 has 15 residues. Germline CDR1 LNHNV, CDR2 YYDKDF (reference sequence). With 1 base removed from V and 0 bases from J, the gap between germline ends came to 9 bases. This CDR3 reads CATSRGGGLNTEAFF. CDR3 bases: TGTGCCACCAGCAGAGGCGGGGGATTGAACACTGAAGCTTTCTTT.

This chain links TRBV5-1 with TRBJ2-2; TRBD1 matches at 7 bases. Germline lookup yields CDR1 SGHRS and CDR2 YFSETQ. The CDR3 is made up of 15 amino acids. V shed 4 bases and J 0 bases; nucleotides not matched to a gene: 3. The CDR3 protein is CASSMTGPNTGELFF. CDR3 bases: TGCGCCAGCAGCATGACAGGGCCGAACACCGGGGAGCTGTTTTTT.

This sequence joins TRBV6-1 and TRBJ2-1; 14 bases line up with TRBD2. CDR3 length: 16 residues. V dropped 4 bases and J dropped 9; count of bases not matched to a gene: 8. In germline, CDR1 is MNHNS, CDR2 SASEGT. Here the CDR3 reads CASSAPTSGGASEQFF. The CDR3 nucleotides are TGTGCCAGCAGTGCCCCGACTAGCGGGGGGGCCAGTGAGCAGTTCTTC.

The rearrangement links TRBV5-6 to TRBJ1-1, with a tentative D call TRBD1 (5 bases). V was shortened by 2 bases and J by 3 bases, with 14 bases between the two germline ends. This CDR3 has 15 amino acids. Germline lookup yields CDR1 SGHDT and CDR2 YYEEEE. Here the CDR3 DNA reads TGTGCCAGCAGCTTATTCTGGGGGGAATACACTGAAGCTTTCTTT. This sequence encodes CASSLFWGEYTEAFF.

This chain connects TRBV29-1 to TRBJ1-2; tentative D call: TRBD1 (5 bases). The germline gives CDR1 SQVTM, CDR2 ANQGSEA. The CDR3 loop spans 13 amino acids. Trimming removed 7 bases at V and 3 bases at J, with 15 bases between. CDR3 DNA sequence: TGCAGCGGGGGGACGGTAGAGGACTATGGCTACACCTTC. This translates into CSGGTVEDYGYTF.

V and J are TRBV19 and TRBJ2-3; 9 bases align to TRBD2. CDR3 length: 16 residues. In germline, CDR1 is LNHDA, CDR2 SQIVND (reference sequence). Trimming removed 5 bases from V and 3 bases from J; junction bases left unmatched: 9. In DNA form, the CDR3 reads TGTGCCAGTAGTCAAAGCGGGGGGTCCTTAACAGATACGCAGTATTTT. Protein product: CASSQSGGSLTDTQYF.

The chain has TRBV2 and TRBJ1-5; 10 bases are shared with TRBD1. The CDR3 runs 15 residues. Germline values: CDR1 SNHLY, CDR2 FYNNEI. J lost 4 bases, V lost 5 bases, and 5 bases had no gene match. CDR3 sequence reads: CASSTDRGPNQPQHF. The CDR3 DNA reads TGTGCCAGCAGTACAGACAGGGGGCCTAATCAGCCCCAGCATTTT.

The chain joins TRBV10-3 to TRBJ1-2; D remains ambiguous. CDR1 and CDR2 (germline): ENHRY, SYGVKD. This CDR3 is 15 amino acids long. The V gene lost 3 bases and the J gene lost 0 bases, with 11 bases spanning the gap. In nucleotides, the CDR3 is TGTGCCATCAGTGAAACGGATCCAACTAACTATGGCTACACCTTC. Protein: CAISETDPTNYGYTF.

This clone was counted once. The chain recombines TRBV2 with TRBJ2-1; TRBD2 matches 11 bases. Trimming removed 2 bases from V and 9 bases from J; junction bases left unmatched: 6. Germline lookup yields CDR1 SNHLY and CDR2 FYNNEI. The length of the CDR3 is 15 residues. The CDR3 sequence: CASSELAGGGVEQFF. The CDR3 region has the DNA TGTGCCAGCAGTGAATTAGCGGGAGGGGGAGTTGAGCAGTTCTTC.

J is TRBJ2-7 and V is TRBV29-1; D is undetermined. Germline assignment: CDR1 SQVTM and CDR2 ANQGSEA. This CDR3 has 10 amino acids. V was pared by 6 bases and J by 4 bases, with 7 bases between. CDR3 sequence: CSVIGYEQYF. CDR3 nucleotide sequence: TGCAGCGTCATTGGGTACGAGCAGTACTTC.

This clone was counted a few times. This chain joins TRBV7-2 and TRBJ2-5; 11 bases are a match to TRBD1. The CDR3 loop spans 15 amino acids. Looked up from germline, CDR1 is SGHTA and CDR2 is FQGNSA. Trimming removed 5 bases from V and 5 bases from J; junction bases left unmatched: 7. The CDR3 coding sequence is TGTGCCAGCAGCGCGCCGGGACAGGGGGAGGAGACCCAGTACTTC. Translated: CASSAPGQGEETQYF.

This chain connects TRBV1 to TRBJ1-2. TRBV1 is recorded as a pseudogene. The CDR3 has 17 amino acids. The CDR3 DNA is TGCACCAGCAGCCAAGGTAGAACGGCCAGCCCTTGTGGTGGCTACACCTTC. Translation gives CTSSQGRTASPCGGYTF.

The chain is built from TRBV7-3 and TRBJ2-3; the match to TRBD1 covers 7 bases. The CDR3 runs 12 residues. The trim removed 5 bases at V and 12 bases at J, leaving 8 bases unmatched. Germline CDR1 is SGHTA and CDR2 is FQGTGA. CDR3 nucleotide sequence: TGTGCCAGCAGCCCAGACAGGGATCGCCAGTATTTT. Amino acids: CASSPDRDRQYF. Full variable domain (rest looked up from reference TRBV7-3 and TRBJ2-3): GAGVSQTPSNKVTEKGKYVELRCDPISGHTALYWYRQSLGQGPEFLIYFQGTGAADDSGLPNDRFFAVRPEGSVSTLKIQRTERGDSAVYLCASSPDRDRQYFGPGTRLTVL.